The rows below give T cell receptor beta chains drawn from one sample of a study of control samples from healthy donors and cancer patients. Using immunoSEQ multiplex PCR, the repertoire was profiled, and TCRdb retains in-frame clones only, with some absent. The repertoire has around 170,000 clones, 90% of them found once; the top ten carry 1.3% to 1.5%. Sequencing used blood. The receptors derive from a woman in her 50s in good health. Each CDR3 is given without its conserved first and last residue. The order of the fields is V gene, clone size, CDR3 protein. Clone size is stated in some rows and not others, as once, few, many or a class when expanded.

TRBV9 NA ASSVALASNPDTQY
TRBV10-3 few AIKDSGANVLT
TRBV27 NA ASSRGQGSYEQY
TRBV25-1 few ASSQTGRGQPQH
TRBV5-6 NA ASSSLTRIYGYT
TRBV24-1 few ATSAGNAYEQY
TRBV6-2/TRBV6-3 NA ASSLATVYEQY
TRBV10-3 NA AISDRGRNEQF
TRBV11-2 NA ASSATGPYGYT
TRBV15 NA ATSRGRQGVTYGYT